Below are 17 T cell receptor beta chains sequenced from a single sample in a study of blood T cells in healthy people across ages. Using a J-beta primer mix together with a sample-barcoded 5' primer, a second PCR was run for about 6 to 11 cycles. TCRdb re-analysed the 5' RACE reads in MiXCR, keeping a single row per CDR3 protein. The table has around 650,000 distinct CDR3 sequences, 40% to 45% seen once. What was sequenced was blood. The receptors here all came from a man older than 75 in good health.

This chain links TRBV3-1 with TRBJ2-5, with TRBD1 as a possible D gene (5 bases). CDR1 LGHDT and CDR2 YNNKEL come from the germline V gene (reference sequence). The CDR3 has 16 amino acids. Trimming took 3 bases from V and 0 from J, leaving 14 bases between them. The CDR3 loop reads CASSHPGNPNQETQYF. DNA of the CDR3: TGTGCCAGCAGCCATCCAGGGAACCCCAACCAAGAGACCCAGTACTTC.

This clonotype was seen once. The V call is TRBV27, the J call TRBJ2-5, with 9 bases that match TRBD1. The germline gives CDR1 MNHEY, CDR2 SMNVEV (reference sequence). Trimming cost V 3 bases and J 3 bases; bases outside gene matches: 8. The CDR3 covers 16 residues. CDR3 coding DNA: TGTGCCAGCAGTTTCCCACCGGGACAGGGAAAAGAGACCCAGTACTTC. As protein: CASSFPPGQGKETQYF.

This clonotype was picked up many times. The chain is built from TRBV7-2 and TRBJ2-2; 7 bases fit TRBD1. Germline lookup yields CDR1 SGHTA and CDR2 FQGNSA. CDR3 length equals 16 residues. The junction had 9 bases not matched to a gene; V was cut back by 6 bases and J by 2 bases. CDR3 loop: CASSFTGTANTGELFF. The CDR3 DNA sequence: TGTGCCAGCAGTTTCACCGGGACAGCTAACACCGGGGAGCTGTTTTTT.

The gene calls are TRBV5-1 and TRBJ2-2; unclear D gene. Trimming took off 2 bases at V and 2 bases at J, with 10 bases between the two ends. The germline CDR1 and CDR2 sequences are SGHRS and YFSETQ. CDR3 length equals 15 residues. CDR3 DNA: TGCGCCAGCAGCTTACAAGGCGAAAACACCGGGGAGCTGTTTTTT. Translating it yields CASSLQGENTGELFF.

The table lists this clonotype with a few counts. V gene TRBV4-1 combines with J gene TRBJ1-4; TRBD1 might be the D (5 bases). This CDR3 has 16 amino acids. The V and J ends lost 4 bases and 8 bases respectively, with 20 bases between them. CDR1 is MGHRA, CDR2 YSYEKL, per germline. DNA of the CDR3: TGCGCCAGCAGCCGGATCGGGGTAGGGGAGGGGGAAAAACTGTTTTTT. It is translated as CASSRIGVGEGEKLFF.

This clonotype was observed a handful of times. This rearrangement joins TRBV6-1 to TRBJ2-7; D call uncertain. The CDR3 extends over 14 amino acids. V lost 0 bases, J lost 3 bases, and 9 bases lay in between. Germline V CDR1 and CDR2: MNHNS, SASEGT. The CDR3 loop is CASSEARNYYEQYF. The CDR3, as DNA: TGTGCCAGCAGTGAAGCGAGGAACTACTACGAGCAGTACTTC.

This sequence joins TRBV30 and TRBJ2-3; maybe TRBD1 (6 bases). This CDR3 spans 13 amino acids. Trimming shortened V by 4 bases and J by 6 bases, and 14 bases separated the two germline ends. The germline CDR1 and CDR2 sequences are GTSNPN and SVGIG (reference sequence). CDR3 amino acids: CAWTGVFGDTQYF. CDR3 in DNA: TGTGCCTGGACAGGGGTCTTTGGGGATACGCAGTATTTT.

The chain links TRBV20-1 to TRBJ2-3, with 9 positions matching TRBD2. The trim removed 3 bases at V and 5 bases at J, leaving 3 bases unmatched. Germline CDR1 DFQATT, CDR2 SNEGSKA (reference sequence). The CDR3 has 13 amino acids. The CDR3 spells CSASGGGVDTQYF. The CDR3, as DNA: TGCAGTGCTAGCGGCGGGGGGGTAGATACGCAGTATTTT.

This clonotype was seen a handful of times. J is TRBJ2-1 and V is TRBV2; 7 nucleotides agree with TRBD2. Germline V gene data show CDR1 as SNHLY and CDR2 as FYNNEI. V was clipped by 4 bases and J by 1 base; unmatched bases: 1. The length of the CDR3 is 14 residues. The CDR3 here is CASSGLASYNEQFF. CDR3 nucleotides: TGTGCCAGCAGTGGACTAGCATCCTACAATGAGCAGTTCTTC. The variable domain in full, with the rest retrieved from reference TRBV2 and TRBJ2-1, is EPEVTQTPSHQVTQMGQEVILRCVPISNHLYFYWYRQILGQKVEFLVSFYNNEISEKSEIFDDQFSVERPDGSNFTLKIRSTKLEDSAMYFCASSGLASYNEQFFGPGTRLTVL.

To note about this clonotype: The junction and the germline gene differ at one end; a read error may be behind it. The J gene is TRBJ1-1, the V gene TRBV27; D perhaps matches TRBD1 (5 bases). The germline V gene has CDR1 MNHEY and CDR2 SMNVEV (reference sequence). The CDR3 spans 16 residues. This chain's CDR3 is CASSSGTSPLNPEAFF. CDR3 nucleotides: TGTGCCAGCAGTTCGGGGACGTCTCCTCTGAACCCTGAAGCTTTCTTT.

The rearrangement joins TRBV10-3 to TRBJ2-5; D is possibly TRBD2 (5 bases). The CDR3 sequence is 13 residues long. Trimming cost V 3 bases and J 2 bases, with 7 bases left between them. CDR1 and CDR2 from the germline V gene are ENHRY and SYGVKD. The CDR3 here is CAISDGEQETQYF. CDR3 coding DNA: TGTGCCATCAGTGACGGGGAACAAGAGACCCAGTACTTC.

A word on this clonotype: It may be a read error: a sequence one base away is much more abundant. The CDR3 is CASSPLQGPSYERYF. The CDR3, as DNA: TGTGCCAGCAGCCCTCTACAGGGTCCCTCCTACGAGCGGTACTTC. The gene calls are TRBV7-7 and TRBJ2-7; D possibly corresponds to TRBD1 (6 bases). The CDR3 is 15 residues long. Germline V gene data show CDR1 as SSHAT and CDR2 as FNYEAQ (reference sequence).

This clonotype was seen only a few times. This chain links TRBV10-3 with TRBJ2-1, with 7 nucleotides matching TRBD1. This CDR3 comprises 15 residues. Trimming cost V 0 bases and J 4 bases; bases outside gene matches: 3. Germline loops: CDR1 ENHRY, CDR2 SYGVKD. CDR3 in amino acids: CAISESGDRYNEQFF. CDR3 DNA sequence: TGTGCCATCAGTGAGTCTGGGGACAGATACAATGAGCAGTTCTTC.

This clonotype appeared many times. The V and J genes are TRBV4-3 and TRBJ2-3; 10 bases are a match to TRBD1. The germline V gene encodes CDR1 LGHNA and CDR2 YSLEER. With V trimmed by 4 bases and J by 3 bases, 4 bases remained unmatched. The CDR3 is 15 residues long. The CDR3 loop reads CASSPGQGTTDTQYF. The DNA for the CDR3 is TGCGCCAGCAGCCCGGGACAGGGGACGACAGATACGCAGTATTTT.

At least ten counts were recorded for this clonotype. The chain uses TRBV4-3 and TRBJ2-7, with TRBD1 identical over 9 bases. This CDR3 is 15 amino acids long. V shed 0 bases, J shed 3 bases, and the junction held 3 bases outside the gene matches. CDR1 is LGHNA, CDR2 YSLEER, per germline. The CDR3 protein is CASSQEETGGYEQYF. The CDR3 nucleotides read TGCGCCAGCAGCCAAGAGGAGACAGGGGGCTACGAGCAGTACTTC.

This clonotype was seen a handful of times. This chain joins TRBV2 and TRBJ2-5; D might be TRBD1 (6 bases). In germline, CDR1 is SNHLY, CDR2 FYNNEI. V was trimmed by 6 bases and J by 1 base, leaving 12 bases between them. This CDR3 has 14 residues. The DNA of the CDR3 is TGTGCCAGCAGATGGGACACTGTCCAAGAGACCCAGTACTTC. It specifies CASRWDTVQETQYF.

The chain combines TRBV28 with TRBJ1-1; TRBD1 agrees at 9 bases. Per the germline V gene, CDR1 is MDHEN and CDR2 is SYDVKM. Trimming took 6 bases from V and 10 from J; bases not matched to a gene: 9. The CDR3 has 13 residues. CDR3 sequence (DNA): TGTGCCAGCAGACGACAGGGGGGTTACAGAGCTTTCTTT. As protein: CASRRQGGYRAFF.